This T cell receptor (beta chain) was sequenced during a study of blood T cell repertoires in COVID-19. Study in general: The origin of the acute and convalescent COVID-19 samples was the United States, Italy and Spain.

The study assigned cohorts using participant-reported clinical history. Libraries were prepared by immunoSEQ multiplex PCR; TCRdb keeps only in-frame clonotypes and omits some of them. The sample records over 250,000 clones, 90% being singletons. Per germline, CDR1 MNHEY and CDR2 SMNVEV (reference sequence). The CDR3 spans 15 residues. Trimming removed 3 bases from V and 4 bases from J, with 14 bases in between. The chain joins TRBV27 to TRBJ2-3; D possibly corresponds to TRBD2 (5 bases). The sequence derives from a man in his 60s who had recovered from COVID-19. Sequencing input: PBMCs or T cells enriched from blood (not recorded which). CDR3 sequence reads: CASSLVGALPDTQYF. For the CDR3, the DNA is TGTGCCAGCAGTTTGGTGGGAGCATTGCCAGATACGCAGTATTTT.